This TCR beta chain stems from a study of identical twins. Only a few counts were recorded for this clonotype. V was shortened by 4 bases and J by 3 bases, with 11 bases between the two germline ends. This CDR3 region has 14 residues. Germline CDR1 MNHEY, CDR2 SVGAGI. In TCRdb, the 5' RACE reads were re-called with MiXCR into one record per CDR3 protein. The data show around 490,000 distinct CDR3 sequences, roughly 15% seen once. Healthy Caucasians made up all donors. These same data were also listed under a study on yellow fever vaccine responses in identical twins.

The sequenced material came from CD4+ T cells sorted from blood. The V gene is TRBV6-5, the J gene TRBJ2-3; TRBD2 might be the D (5 bases). The sequence derives from a young woman in good health. The CDR3 reads CASSWAGRTDTQYF. The CDR3 bases are TGTGCCAGCAGTTGGGCGGGCCGGACAGATACGCAGTATTTT.